The 16 T cell receptor beta chains below were found in one sample sequenced in a study of Graves' ophthalmopathy and Graves' hyperthyroidism. Amplifying from RNA transcripts, the study obtained TCR beta CDR3 regions. Second-round multiplex PCR came after first-round RT-PCR with HTBI primers. TCRdb ran MiXCR on the multiplex PCR reads and lists one entry per CDR3 protein. The data show roughly 400,000 distinct CDR3 sequences, about 17% seen once. Sequenced sample: peripheral blood. The receptor set was obtained from an adult woman with stable Graves' hyperthyroidism.

This clonotype was picked up many times. The chain combines TRBV28 with TRBJ2-7; no clear D gene. Germline loops: CDR1 MDHEN, CDR2 SYDVKM. V was pared by 7 bases and J by 2 bases, with 18 bases between. The CDR3 totals 15 residues. The CDR3 coding sequence is TGTGCCAGCATGGAGCTCACCCGCGATCCCTACGAGCAGTACTTC. This sequence encodes CASMELTRDPYEQYF.

A note on this clonotype: A junction boundary mismatches the germline segment, possibly from a read error. The CDR3 nucleotides are TGTGCCAGCGGCTTAGAAGGGTCCTTTGATAGCAATCAGCCCCAGCATTTT. Its protein is CASGLEGSFDSNQPQHF. V usage is TRBV5-4 and J usage is TRBJ1-5; D uncertain. The CDR3 has 17 residues. Germline loops: CDR1 SGHNT, CDR2 YYREEE (reference sequence).

This clonotype has a count of ten or more. The chain links TRBV6-2 or TRBV6-3 to TRBJ2-2; D uncertain. The CDR3 runs 14 residues. Trimming cost V 7 bases and J 5 bases, with 14 bases left between them. Germline CDR1 reads MNHEY; CDR2 reads SVGEGT. In nucleotides, the CDR3 is TGTGCCAGCAAATCCCCACCCGGGACCGGGGAGCTGTTTTTT. Protein: CASKSPPGTGELFF.

This clonotype was recorded at least ten times. CDR3 in DNA: TGTGCCAGCAGTCCAACCGGGACATCCTCCCTCGAGCAGTACTTC. Encoded protein: CASSPTGTSSLEQYF. The V and J genes are TRBV6-1 and TRBJ2-7; D is perhaps TRBD1 (6 bases). This CDR3 is 15 amino acids long. Germline V CDR1 and CDR2: MNHNS, SASEGT. Trimming took 5 bases from V and 6 from J, leaving 20 bases between them.

There are many counts of this clonotype. The chain carries TRBV7-9 and TRBJ1-2, with D perhaps matching TRBD1 (6 bases). The germline V gene encodes CDR1 SEHNR and CDR2 FQNEAQ (reference sequence). The CDR3 contains 15 residues. Trimming removed 2 bases at V and 4 bases at J, with 14 bases between. This chain's CDR3 is CASSLSGGGGYGYTF. The DNA of the CDR3 is TGTGCCAGCAGCTTAAGTGGAGGGGGAGGCTATGGCTACACCTTC.

This rearrangement joins TRBV28 to TRBJ1-2; D is unclear. The CDR3 loop spans 13 amino acids. The germline CDR1 and CDR2 sequences are MDHEN and SYDVKM. With 6 bases removed from V and 11 bases from J, the gap between germline ends came to 19 bases. The DNA of the CDR3 is TGTGCCAGCAGATACATGGAACAAAGTGGTTACACCTTC. It translates to CASRYMEQSGYTF.

This clonotype was seen repeatedly, ten times or more. The chain joins TRBV28 to TRBJ1-1; D is unclear. Between the trimmed V and J ends, which lost 5 bases and 10 bases, there was a span of 14 bases. Germline V gene data show CDR1 as MDHEN and CDR2 as SYDVKM. This CDR3 spans 12 amino acids. CDR3 sequence (DNA): TGTGCCAGCAGTCCCCATAACGTTGGAGCTTTCTTT. Translated, it gives CASSPHNVGAFF.

V usage is TRBV7-9 and J usage is TRBJ2-7, with TRBD1 as a possible D gene (5 bases). In germline, CDR1 is SEHNR, CDR2 FQNEAQ (reference sequence). This CDR3 spans 14 amino acids. V dropped 3 bases and J dropped 4 bases, with 13 bases sitting between them. The CDR3 spells CASSLGRVGYEQYF. The CDR3 coding sequence is TGTGCCAGCAGCTTGGGCAGGGTCGGGTACGAGCAGTACTTC.

This clonotype was found many times. V usage is TRBV28 and J usage is TRBJ2-5, with TRBD1 matching 10 bases. The V segment lost 6 bases and the J segment 5 bases; nucleotides outside the gene matches: 9. Per the germline V gene, CDR1 is MDHEN and CDR2 is SYDVKM. CDR3 length: 15 amino acids. The CDR3 DNA reads as TGTGCCAGCAGCCCTAGGGACAGGGGTCGGGAGACCCAGTACTTC. Translation: CASSPRDRGRETQYF.

The sample holds many counts of this clonotype. The chain joins TRBV20-1 to TRBJ1-6; perhaps TRBD1 as D (6 bases). The germline V gene has CDR1 DFQATT and CDR2 SNEGSKA (reference sequence). CDR3 length: 17 residues. V gave up 3 bases and J gave up 9 bases, with 24 bases separating them. CDR3 coding DNA: TGCAGTGCTAGCAAGATACAGGGCCAGTCCCTAATTTCACCCCTCCACTTT. Translated, it gives CSASKIQGQSLISPLHF.

This clonotype was seen at least ten times. The chain uses TRBV28 and TRBJ2-2; perhaps TRBD2 as D (5 bases). The ends were cut back, 7 bases at V and 6 bases at J, with 15 bases in the middle. The CDR3 spans 14 residues. Germline V lookup: CDR1 MDHEN, CDR2 SYDVKM. CDR3 region: CASTSRSRAGELFF. The CDR3 DNA follows: TGTGCCAGCACTTCAAGATCGCGGGCCGGGGAGCTGTTTTTT.

Remarks on this clonotype: A much larger clone differs by one base, so this may be a read error. The rearrangement joins TRBV2 to TRBJ1-5; D possibly corresponds to TRBD1 (5 bases). CDR3 size: 15 residues. Germline V gene lookup returns CDR1 SNHLY and CDR2 FYNNEI. CDR3: CAISEMLQGVQPQHF. In nucleotides, the CDR3 is TGTGCCATCAGTGAGATGTTGCAGGGTGTTCAGCCCCAGCATTTT.

This clonotype showed up many times. The gene calls are TRBV4-1 and TRBJ2-4; D is ambiguous. Looked up from germline, CDR1 is MGHRA and CDR2 is YSYEKL. The CDR3 runs 12 residues. V was trimmed by 8 bases and J by 2 bases, leaving 7 bases between them. In DNA form, the CDR3 reads TGCGCCAGCGGCCCGACCAAAAACATTCAGTACTTC. As protein: CASGPTKNIQYF.

The chain links TRBV3-1 to TRBJ2-5, with D tentatively TRBD1 (6 bases). Trimming took 4 bases from V and 5 from J, leaving 20 bases between them. The CDR3 runs 16 residues. Per germline, CDR1 LGHDT and CDR2 YNNKEL (reference sequence). The CDR3 loop is CASSPRDTGLGETQYF. CDR3 nucleotides: TGTGCCAGCAGCCCTCGGGACACAGGGCTCGGGGAGACCCAGTACTTC.

Ten or more counts support this clonotype. The V and J genes are TRBV12-3 or TRBV12-4 and TRBJ1-1; no clear D. Trimming took 5 bases from V and 7 from J, leaving 8 bases between them. CDR3 size: 11 residues. CDR3 DNA: TGTGCCAGCAGTCCTCCGCTTGAAGCTTTCTTT. Its translation: CASSPPLEAFF.

This clonotype was recorded at least ten times. The V gene is TRBV7-3, the J gene TRBJ1-6; the D gene is possibly TRBD1 (6 bases). This CDR3 is built from 13 residues. The V gene's germline CDR1 is SGHTA and CDR2 FQGTGA. With 5 bases removed from V and 7 bases from J, the gap between germline ends came to 9 bases. The CDR3 DNA sequence: TGTGCCAGCAGCCTACAGGGAAATTCACCCCTCCACTTT. This sequence encodes CASSLQGNSPLHF. Together with reference TRBV7-3 and TRBJ1-6, the CDR3 gives the full variable domain: GAGVSQTPSNKVTEKGKYVELRCDPISGHTALYWYRQSLGQGPEFLIYFQGTGAADDSGLPNDRFFAVRPEGSVSTLKIQRTERGDSAVYLCASSLQGNSPLHFGNGTRLTVT.